The sequence of this TCR beta chain was determined in a study of blood T cell repertoires in COVID-19. The table came from immunoSEQ multiplex PCR; TCRdb's copy has only in-frame clones and leaves some out. Of some 100,000 clones listed, 90% were seen once; the top ten hold about 1.5%. Input material: peripheral blood. The origin of this receptor is a human donor with active COVID-19. The donor label of this sample is uncertain.

CDR3 coding DNA: TGTGCCAGCAGCTTAATGGCGGGGGGGCCGTTGCAGTTCTTC. As protein: CASSLMAGGPLQFF. The chain uses TRBV7-2 and TRBJ2-1; TRBD2 matches at 9 bases. The CDR3 contains 14 residues. CDR1 and CDR2 (germline): SGHTA, FQGNSA. Trimming cost V 2 bases and J 12 bases; bases outside gene matches: 8. Combining the CDR3 with reference TRBV7-2 and TRBJ2-1 gives the whole variable domain GAGVSQSPSNKVTEKGKDVELRCDPISGHTALYWYRQSLGQGLEFLIYFQGNSAPDKSGLPSDRFSAERTGGSVSTLTIQRTQQEDSAVYLCASSLMAGGPLQFFGPGTRLTVL.